The clone carrying this T cell receptor (beta chain) occurred once. Its cognate antigen is unknown. Expansion of antigen-specific CD4+ T cells with viral peptide pools was carried out by the ViraFEST assay before sequencing. Cultured cells yielded isolated CD4+ T cells after 10 days. By PCR, the person was confirmed to have had SARS-CoV-2 infection between March and December 2020. Wells each received some 2.2 million PBMC, cultured with around 9.6 IU/ml IL-2 and roughly 9.3 ug/ml peptides. Days 3 and 7 saw half the medium replaced with IL-2 medium. These data come from a study of vaccination effects on CD4 cells after COVID-19. Overall study context: Participants were vaccinated with two doses of either the BNT162b2 or mRNA-1273 vaccine.

Assay used: immunoSEQ multiplex PCR; TCRdb lists only in-frame clones, some missing. The sample consists of about 19,000 clones, around four fifths of them appearing once. Germline assignment: CDR1 SGHTA and CDR2 FQGNSA. The CDR3 runs 17 residues. Trimming pared 1 base from V and 0 bases from J, leaving 14 bases between. Study results and caveats: Spike-reactive clones found after vaccination in convalescents were mainly new vaccine-induced clones.

This sequence originates from a human donor who had a prior SARS-CoV-2 infection. The V and J genes are TRBV7-2 and TRBJ2-3; TRBD2 might be the D (6 bases). The source material was CD4+ T cells from PBMCs cultured with SARS-CoV-2 spike peptides, sampled before COVID-19 vaccination. The CDR3 reads CASSLEAGFISTDTQYF. The CDR3 bases are TGTGCCAGCAGCTTAGAGGCGGGATTTATTAGCACAGATACGCAGTATTTT.